This is a list of T cell receptor beta chains from one sample in a study of identical twins. TCRdb reprocessed the 5' RACE reads with MiXCR, giving one entry per CDR3 protein. The sample holds around 690,000 distinct CDR3 sequences, roughly 20% seen once. These data were also reused for a study on T cells expressing NK-cell markers.

What was sequenced was PBMCs. Receptor source: a woman younger than 30 in good health. Each CDR3 is given with its conserved first and last residue. The D gene is left open where the match is weak. Clone size is stated in some rows and not others, as once, few, many or a class when expanded.

TGTGCCAGCTGGGGACTAGCGGAGTACAATGAGCAGTTCTTC CASWGLAEYNEQFF TRBD2 . TRBJ2-1 TRBV27
TGTGCCAGCAGCTTCGGGGTATCAGCAGATACGCAGTATTTT CASSFGVSADTQYF . . TRBJ2-3 TRBV7-9
TGCGCCAGCAGCTTGTTGTTGGACGAGCAGTTCTTC CASSLLLDEQFF . many TRBJ2-1 TRBV5-1
TGCGCCAGCAGCTTTGGGGGAGGGGACCAAGAGACCCAGTACTTC CASSFGGGDQETQYF TRBD2 . TRBJ2-5 TRBV5-1
TGTGCCAGCAGTTACCCCGGGCCTAGCGGGAGAGAGACCCAGTACTTC CASSYPGPSGRETQYF TRBD2 . TRBJ2-5 TRBV6-5
TGCGCCAGCACCGACAGGCGTCCCGGGGCCAACGTCCTGACTTTC CASTDRRPGANVLTF . few TRBJ2-6 TRBV5-1
TGCAGTGCTAGTAGTAGGTCGGGGCTAGCCCCCTACGAGCAGTACTTC CSASSRSGLAPYEQYF . once TRBJ2-7 TRBV20-1
TGTGCCAGCAGCCAAGAGCCCGGAGTGGAGACCCAGTACTTC CASSQEPGVETQYF . few TRBJ2-5 TRBV3-1
TGTGCCAGCAGCCTCACTTTTCAGGGTACGCAGTTCTTC CASSLTFQGTQFF . . TRBJ2-1 TRBV7-3
TGCAGTGCTAGAGGGGGAAGGGGGACTAGCGGGGGCCAGAGCCCCACAGATACGCAGTATTTT CSARGGRGTSGGQSPTDTQYF TRBD2 . TRBJ2-3 TRBV20-1
TGTGCCAGCAGCTCTCGGACTAGCGGGACCTCAGATACGCAGTATTTT CASSSRTSGTSDTQYF TRBD2 . TRBJ2-3 TRBV7-2
TGCAGCCTTCGGACTAGCGGATACAATGAGCAGTTCTTC CSLRTSGYNEQFF TRBD2 . TRBJ2-1 TRBV29-1
TGCAGTGCACAAAGAGTCGGTGGGGAGACCCAGTACTTC CSAQRVGGETQYF . once TRBJ2-5 TRBV20-1
TGTGCCAGCAGTGTGGACTCGCGCAAGTATACGCAGTATTTT CASSVDSRKYTQYF . . TRBJ2-3 TRBV6-4
TGCAGTGTCCTAGCGCCGAACGAGCAGTACTTC CSVLAPNEQYF . . TRBJ2-7 TRBV20-1
TGTGCCAGCTCACCCGTGACAGGGGTGAGATACGAGCAGTACTTC CASSPVTGVRYEQYF TRBD1 . TRBJ2-7 TRBV18
TGTGCCAGCACCCTAGTAGGGCGGAGCACAGATACGCAGTATTTT CASTLVGRSTDTQYF . few TRBJ2-3 TRBV7-9
TGTGCCAGCAGACAACCGGGACAGGGGACCGAGCAGTACTTC CASRQPGQGTEQYF TRBD1 few TRBJ2-7 TRBV12-3/TRBV12-4
TGTGCCAGCAGACAGGGACTGGCCCTGGTCGAGACCCAGTACTTC CASRQGLALVETQYF . . TRBJ2-5 TRBV5-6
TGTGCCAGCAAACTAGCGGTGGAAGTGGCCTACAATGAGCAGTTCTTC CASKLAVEVAYNEQFF TRBD2 . TRBJ2-1 TRBV27
TGCAGTGCTAGAGAGGGCCCGGGACAGACGATAAAAGCCAAAAACATTCAGTACTTC CSAREGPGQTIKAKNIQYF TRBD1 . TRBJ2-4 TRBV20-1
TGTGCCATCAGTGCCTCCCCTACTACAGGGTCTGGCTATGGCTACACCTTC CAISASPTTGSGYGYTF . few TRBJ1-2 TRBV10-3
TGTGCCAGCAGCTTCATCCGGGACACGGAGCAGTACTTC CASSFIRDTEQYF . few TRBJ2-7 TRBV7-2
TGCGCCAGCAGTAGGGGATTCATGGCCAAAAACATTCAGTACTTC CASSRGFMAKNIQYF . . TRBJ2-4 TRBV5-1